These 28 T cell receptor beta chains were all obtained from the same sample, sequenced in a study of T cells in Graves' hyperthyroidism and ophthalmopathy. Authors of the study amplified TCR beta CDR3 regions from RNA transcripts. First-round RT-PCR targeting the TCR CDR3 was performed with the HTBI primer set. TCRdb processed the multiplex PCR reads anew with MiXCR; each CDR3 protein has one entry. Of about 580,000 distinct CDR3 sequences in the sample, approximately 15% were seen once. Input material: blood. These receptors were taken from a woman between 25 and 40 years old with Graves' hyperthyroidism that later progressed to Graves' ophthalmopathy.

The chain carries TRBV11-2 and TRBJ1-2; 7 bases agree with TRBD1. Losses at the gene ends were 5 bases for V and 8 bases for J; bases not matched to a gene: 11. Germline V gives CDR1 SGHAT, CDR2 FQNNGV. This CDR3 comprises 14 residues. The DNA of the CDR3 is TGTGCCAGCAGCCCCGACAGGGCGGCGTCCGGCTACACCTTC. This translates into CASSPDRAASGYTF.

The chain carries TRBV6-2 or TRBV6-3 and TRBJ2-7; 12 bases are a match to TRBD2. The CDR3 has 17 amino acids. Germline assignment: CDR1 MNHEY and CDR2 SVGEGT. The J segment lost 3 bases and the V segment lost 7 bases, leaving 13 bases of the junction unmatched. DNA for the CDR3: TGTGCCAGCACCAGACTAGCGGGAGCTGGAACGGACTACGAGCAGTACTTC. It is translated as CASTRLAGAGTDYEQYF.

This clonotype was seen many times. J is TRBJ1-6 and V is TRBV20-1, with TRBD1 matching over 9 bases. The trim removed 2 bases at V and 6 bases at J, leaving 2 bases unmatched. This CDR3 has 14 amino acids. CDR1 and CDR2 (germline): DFQATT, SNEGSKA (reference sequence). CDR3 coding DNA: TGCAGTGCTAGACCGGGACAGGGTAATTCACCCCTCCACTTT. Amino acids: CSARPGQGNSPLHF.

This clonotype was seen ten or more times. The chain links TRBV18 to TRBJ1-2; TRBD1 aligns across 8 bases. CDR1 KGHSH and CDR2 LQKENI come from the germline V gene. This CDR3 is 15 amino acids long. V lost 3 bases and J lost 3; bases outside the gene matches: 6. CDR3 nucleotides: TGTGCCAGCTCACCGATCCAGGGGGCAGACTATGGCTACACCTTC. Translated: CASSPIQGADYGYTF.

As regards this clonotype: A read error may be the cause here, since a much bigger clone is one base away. This rearrangement joins TRBV7-2 to TRBJ1-2; D is unresolved. The V end was cut by 3 bases, the J end by 6 bases, with 11 bases between. This CDR3 has 13 amino acids. Germline CDR1 reads SGHTA; CDR2 reads FQGNSA. The CDR3 sequence is CASSFGRCNGYTF. DNA for the CDR3: TGTGCCAGCAGCTTTGGGCGCTGTAATGGCTACACCTTC.

This clonotype was detected many times. CDR3 residues: CASSEARRDLSPLHF. The CDR3 DNA follows: TGTGCCAGCAGTGAAGCGCGAAGGGACCTTTCACCCCTCCACTTT. This rearrangement joins TRBV6-1 to TRBJ1-6, with a possible D match to TRBD1 (5 bases). CDR1 and CDR2 from the germline V gene are MNHNS and SASEGT. This CDR3 spans 15 amino acids. Trimming stripped 0 bases from V and 9 bases from J, with 12 bases between.

In its sample, this clonotype was seen many times. V gene TRBV6-1 combines with J gene TRBJ2-7; tentative D call: TRBD1 (6 bases). V lost 5 bases and J lost 12, with 23 bases in between. There are 14 residues in the CDR3. Germline V gene lookup returns CDR1 MNHNS and CDR2 SASEGT. CDR3 sequence reads: CASSLTVQGRDLYF. The CDR3 coding sequence is TGTGCCAGCAGTTTGACCGTACAGGGTCGCGATCTGTACTTC.

This clonotype showed up many times. One end of the junction varies from germline; a read error may be responsible. J is TRBJ1-1 and V is TRBV18; 7 nucleotides line up with TRBD1. Germline V lookup: CDR1 KGHSH, CDR2 LQKENI. The CDR3 contains 14 residues. The CDR3 DNA reads TGTGCCAGCTCATCGGGACAGTGGTCCTCTGAGGCTTTCTTT. As protein: CASSSGQWSSEAFF.

The table lists this clonotype with many counts. The chain links TRBV5-1 to TRBJ2-6; unclear D gene. Trimming stripped 0 bases from V and 0 bases from J, with 7 bases between. Per the germline V gene, CDR1 is SGHRS and CDR2 is YFSETQ. CDR3 size: 16 residues. The CDR3 spells CASSLGSYSGANVLTF. The CDR3 nucleotides read TGCGCCAGCAGCTTGGGCTCGTACTCTGGGGCCAACGTCCTGACTTTC.

This clonotype was seen at least ten times. The chain has TRBV15 and TRBJ2-1; 8 bases fit TRBD2. V shed 0 bases, J shed 6 bases, and the junction held 13 bases outside the gene matches. The CDR3 sequence is 18 residues long. CDR1 LNHNV and CDR2 YYDKDF come from the germline V gene (reference sequence). Here the CDR3 reads CATSRETTSGSIFNEQFF. The CDR3, as DNA: TGTGCCACCAGCAGAGAGACAACTAGCGGATCAATCTTCAATGAGCAGTTCTTC.

A few counts support this clonotype. V gene TRBV14 combines with J gene TRBJ2-1, with TRBD2 matching over 9 bases. CDR1 and CDR2 (germline): SGHDN, FVKESK. This CDR3 contains 16 residues. After removal of 4 bases from V and 3 bases from J, the junction contained 7 bases not matched to a gene. This CDR3 reads CASSLTGTSLYNEQFF. DNA of the CDR3: TGTGCCAGCAGCCTTACCGGGACTAGCCTCTACAATGAGCAGTTCTTC.

The table lists this clonotype with a few counts. The chain employs TRBV19 and TRBJ2-3, with D perhaps matching TRBD1 or TRBD2 (5 bases each). From germline, CDR1 is LNHDA and CDR2 SQIVND (reference sequence). V was shortened by 4 bases and J by 6 bases, with 20 bases between the two germline ends. This CDR3 comprises 16 residues. CDR3 region: CASSRTGTPWTDTQYF. The DNA of the CDR3 is TGTGCCAGTAGTAGGACCGGGACGCCGTGGACGGATACGCAGTATTTT.

This clonotype was observed a handful of times. Mismatch with germline at one junction end may stem from a read error. The CDR3 loop reads CASSARKGAGGPGERFF. CDR3 DNA sequence: TGTGCCAGCAGTGCCCGCAAAGGAGCGGGAGGGCCCGGTGAGCGGTTCTTC. This chain uses TRBV12-3 or TRBV12-4 with TRBJ2-1; TRBD2 agrees at 10 bases. The CDR3 is made up of 17 amino acids.

Points on this clonotype: This could be a read error, since a much larger clone is one nucleotide away. The chain is built from TRBV20-1 and TRBJ2-3, with a possible D match to TRBD2 (6 bases). This CDR3 contains 14 residues. Looked up from germline, CDR1 is DFQATT and CDR2 is SNEGSKA (reference sequence). CDR3 DNA sequence: TGCGGTGCTAGTTCGATAGCGGCCACAGATACGCAGTATTTT. This codes for CGASSIAATDTQYF.

CDR3 coding DNA: TGTGCCAGGCCGAAGGGGAATAGCTATGGCTACACCTTC. Residues: CARPKGNSYGYTF. The chain has TRBV6-1 and TRBJ1-2; perhaps TRBD1 as D (5 bases). Trimming pared 9 bases from V and 4 bases from J, leaving 15 bases between. Germline V gene lookup returns CDR1 MNHNS and CDR2 SASEGT. This CDR3 has 13 amino acids.

With regard to this clonotype: This may be a read error, as it is one base from a much larger clone. V gene TRBV6-2 or TRBV6-3 combines with J gene TRBJ2-3; no reliable D call. Germline-derived CDR1 and CDR2 are MNHEY and SVGEGT. The CDR3 is made up of 13 amino acids. With 3 bases removed from V and 3 bases from J, the gap between germline ends came to 7 bases. This chain's CDR3 is CASSYDETDTQYF. In nucleotides, the CDR3 is TGTGCCAGCAGTTATGACGAGACAGATACGCAGTATTTT.

The chain employs TRBV20-1 and TRBJ2-7; TRBD1 matches 9 bases. V shed 2 bases, J shed 2 bases, and the junction held 7 bases outside the gene matches. CDR1 DFQATT and CDR2 SNEGSKA come from the germline V gene (reference sequence). The CDR3 loop spans 15 amino acids. CDR3 DNA: TGCAGTGCTAGACTACAGACAGGGGGGACCTACGAGCAGTACTTC. This sequence encodes CSARLQTGGTYEQYF.

There are many counts of this clonotype. The rearrangement joins TRBV30 to TRBJ1-6; D might be TRBD1 (5 bases). The CDR3 sequence is 14 residues long. V was cut by 1 base and J by 7 bases, with 11 bases left in between. Germline V gives CDR1 GTSNPN, CDR2 SVGIG (reference sequence). The CDR3 here is CAWSEGQPNSPLHF. CDR3 nucleotide sequence: TGTGCCTGGAGTGAGGGGCAGCCCAATTCACCCCTCCACTTT.

This clonotype was observed many times. This chain joins TRBV20-1 and TRBJ1-5, with D perhaps TRBD1 (5 bases). Trimming took 1 base from V and 5 from J, leaving 15 bases between them. The CDR3 has 15 amino acids. Germline V gene data show CDR1 as DFQATT and CDR2 as SNEGSKA (reference sequence). Here the CDR3 DNA reads TGCAGTGCTAGAGCGCCTGGGGCAGGGTATCAGCCCCAGCATTTT. Encoded protein: CSARAPGAGYQPQHF.

This clonotype was counted many times. This chain uses TRBV12-5 with TRBJ2-3; D is unresolved. The V end was cut by 0 bases, the J end by 10 bases, with 14 bases between. The CDR3 runs to 14 residues. Germline V gene lookup returns CDR1 LGHNT and CDR2 FRNRAP. The CDR3 bases are TGTGCTAGTGGTTTGGTCCCCCAAGTATTGGCGCAGTATTTT. This gives the protein CASGLVPQVLAQYF.

This clonotype showed up many times. The chain joins TRBV24-1 to TRBJ2-7; no definite D call. The CDR3 runs 13 residues. V was clipped by 5 bases and J by 2 bases, with 9 bases between them. Germline CDR1 and CDR2: KGHDR and SFDVKD. Here the CDR3 reads CATSGPVTYEQYF. The CDR3 DNA follows: TGTGCCACCAGTGGCCCAGTAACCTACGAGCAGTACTTC.

This clonotype was seen ten or more times. The V gene is TRBV11-2, the J gene TRBJ1-2; no clear D. This CDR3 contains 16 residues. V was shortened by 4 bases and J by 3 bases, with 18 bases between the two germline ends. CDR1 SGHAT and CDR2 FQNNGV come from the germline V gene. The chain's CDR3 is CASSYTAGIKDYGYTF. CDR3 in DNA: TGTGCCAGCAGCTACACGGCGGGGATCAAGGACTATGGCTACACCTTC.

This clonotype was seen repeatedly, ten times or more. This rearrangement joins TRBV3-1 to TRBJ1-1; TRBD1 is a possible D gene (5 bases). Per the germline V gene, CDR1 is LGHDT and CDR2 is YNNKEL (reference sequence). Deletions cut 0 bases from V and 7 bases from J, with 6 bases between. The CDR3 has 12 residues. The CDR3 spells CASSQDDSEAFF. As DNA, the CDR3 is TGTGCCAGCAGCCAAGACGACAGTGAAGCTTTCTTT.

In this sample, this clonotype turned up many times. J is TRBJ2-5 and V is TRBV20-1; 9 bases are shared with TRBD1. The length of the CDR3 is 14 residues. CDR1 and CDR2 from the germline V gene are DFQATT and SNEGSKA (reference sequence). Trimming removed 0 bases from V and 2 bases from J; junction bases left unmatched: 1. This CDR3 reads CSARDGQGQETQYF. In DNA form, the CDR3 reads TGCAGTGCTAGAGATGGACAGGGGCAAGAGACCCAGTACTTC.

This clonotype was picked up many times. The chain joins TRBV30 to TRBJ2-7, with TRBD1 matching 9 bases. The V segment lost 8 bases and the J segment 5 bases; nucleotides outside the gene matches: 10. The CDR3 has 13 amino acids. CDR1 and CDR2 from the germline V gene are GTSNPN and SVGIG (reference sequence). For the CDR3, the DNA is TGTGCCGGTTTAGGACAGGGGTATAACGAGCAGTACTTC. It translates to CAGLGQGYNEQYF.

This clonotype was found many times. The rearrangement uses TRBV12-3 or TRBV12-4 and TRBJ2-1; 12 bases align to TRBD2. CDR3 length: 19 residues. V was pared by 0 bases and J by 6 bases, with 12 bases of the junction left unmatched. The DNA of the CDR3 is TGTGCCAGCAGTTTAGCAGTCTGGCTAGCGGGAGGGCCCATCAATGAGCAGTTCTTC. Translation: CASSLAVWLAGGPINEQFF.

This clonotype was counted many times. This chain connects TRBV5-1 to TRBJ2-7; D remains unclear. The CDR3 spans 13 residues. The germline gives CDR1 SGHRS, CDR2 YFSETQ. V shed 5 bases and J shed 2 bases, with 11 bases lying between them. The CDR3 protein is CASRDAATYEQYF. CDR3 DNA: TGCGCCAGCAGGGATGCAGCTACCTACGAGCAGTACTTC.

This clonotype has a count of ten or more. This chain connects TRBV2 to TRBJ1-2, with 9 positions matching TRBD1. CDR3 size: 15 residues. Germline V lookup: CDR1 SNHLY, CDR2 FYNNEI. The junction had 0 bases not matched to a gene; V was cut back by 1 base and J by 0 bases. The CDR3, as DNA: TGTGCCAGCAGTGAAGGACAGGGGGCTAACTATGGCTACACCTTC. The encoded protein is CASSEGQGANYGYTF. Filled out from reference TRBV2 and TRBJ1-2, the complete variable domain reads EPEVTQTPSHQVTQMGQEVILRCVPISNHLYFYWYRQILGQKVEFLVSFYNNEISEKSEIFDDQFSVERPDGSNFTLKIRSTKLEDSAMYFCASSEGQGANYGYTFGSGTRLTVV.